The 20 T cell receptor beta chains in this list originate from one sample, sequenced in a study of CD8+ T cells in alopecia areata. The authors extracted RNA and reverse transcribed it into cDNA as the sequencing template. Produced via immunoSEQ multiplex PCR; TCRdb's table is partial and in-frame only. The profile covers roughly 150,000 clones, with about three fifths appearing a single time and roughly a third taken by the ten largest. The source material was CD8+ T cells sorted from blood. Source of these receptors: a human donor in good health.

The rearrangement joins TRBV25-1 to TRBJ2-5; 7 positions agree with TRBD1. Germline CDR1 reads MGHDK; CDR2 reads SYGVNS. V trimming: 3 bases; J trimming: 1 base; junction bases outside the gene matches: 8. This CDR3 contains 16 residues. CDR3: CASSDLPRDSQETQYF. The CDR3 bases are TGTGCCAGCAGTGATCTACCGAGGGACAGCCAAGAGACCCAGTACTTC.

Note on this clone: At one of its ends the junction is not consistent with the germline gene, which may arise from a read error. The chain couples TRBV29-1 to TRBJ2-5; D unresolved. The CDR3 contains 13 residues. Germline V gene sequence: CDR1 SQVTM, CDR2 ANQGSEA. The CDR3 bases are TGCAGCGGCCTAGGCGGCCACCAAGGGACCCAGTACTTC. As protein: CSGLGGHQGTQYF.

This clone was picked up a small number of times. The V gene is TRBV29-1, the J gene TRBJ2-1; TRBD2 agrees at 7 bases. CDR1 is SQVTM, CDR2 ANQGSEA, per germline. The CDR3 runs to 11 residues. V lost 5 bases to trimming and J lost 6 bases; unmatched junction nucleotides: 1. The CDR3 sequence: CSVPSGNEQFF. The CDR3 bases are TGCAGCGTTCCTAGCGGCAATGAGCAGTTCTTC.

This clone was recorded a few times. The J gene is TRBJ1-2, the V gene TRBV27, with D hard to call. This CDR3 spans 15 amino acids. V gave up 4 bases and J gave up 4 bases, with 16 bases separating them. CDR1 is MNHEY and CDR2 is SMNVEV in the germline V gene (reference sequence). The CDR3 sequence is CASSSGRAGSYGYTF. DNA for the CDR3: TGTGCCAGCAGTTCCGGAAGGGCAGGCTCCTATGGCTACACCTTC.

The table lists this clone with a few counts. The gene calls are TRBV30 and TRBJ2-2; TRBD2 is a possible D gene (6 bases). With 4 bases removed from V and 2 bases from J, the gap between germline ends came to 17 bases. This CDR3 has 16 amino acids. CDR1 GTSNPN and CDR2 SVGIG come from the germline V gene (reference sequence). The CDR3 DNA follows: TGTGCCTGGATCCCCCCGGACGGGGGTAACACCGGGGAGCTGTTTTTT. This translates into CAWIPPDGGNTGELFF.

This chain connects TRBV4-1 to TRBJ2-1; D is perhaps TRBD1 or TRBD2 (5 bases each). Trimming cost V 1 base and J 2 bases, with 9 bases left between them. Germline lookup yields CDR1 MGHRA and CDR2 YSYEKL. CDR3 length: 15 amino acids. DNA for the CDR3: TGCGCCAGCAGCCAAGTGATGGGGGCCTACAATGAGCAGTTCTTC. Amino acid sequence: CASSQVMGAYNEQFF.

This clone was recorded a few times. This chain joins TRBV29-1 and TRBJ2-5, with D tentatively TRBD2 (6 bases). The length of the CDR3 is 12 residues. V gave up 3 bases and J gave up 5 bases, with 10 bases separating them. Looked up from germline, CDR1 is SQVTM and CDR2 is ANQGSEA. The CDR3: CSVDDSGETQYF. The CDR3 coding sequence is TGCAGCGTTGATGACAGCGGGGAGACCCAGTACTTC. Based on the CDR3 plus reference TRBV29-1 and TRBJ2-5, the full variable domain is SAVISQKPSRDICQRGTSLTIQCQVDSQVTMMFWYRQQPGQSLTLIATANQGSEATYESGFVIDKFPISRPNLTFSTLTVSNMSPEDSSIYLCSVDDSGETQYFGPGTRLLVL.

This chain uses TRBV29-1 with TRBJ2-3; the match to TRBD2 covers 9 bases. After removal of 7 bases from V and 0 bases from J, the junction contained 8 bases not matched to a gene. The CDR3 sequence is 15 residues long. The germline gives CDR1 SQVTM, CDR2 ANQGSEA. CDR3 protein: CSAEPSGVSTDTQYF. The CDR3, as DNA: TGCAGCGCTGAGCCTAGCGGGGTTAGCACAGATACGCAGTATTTT.

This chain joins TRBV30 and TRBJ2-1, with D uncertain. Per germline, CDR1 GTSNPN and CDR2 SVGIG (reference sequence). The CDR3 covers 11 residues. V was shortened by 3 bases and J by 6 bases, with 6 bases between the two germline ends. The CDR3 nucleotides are TGTGCCTGGAGCCTAGTCAATGAGCAGTTCTTC. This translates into CAWSLVNEQFF.

The CDR3 DNA reads as TGTGCCAGCAGTGAAGCAGGGGGCTATGGCTACACCTTC. Translation gives CASSEAGGYGYTF. This rearrangement joins TRBV2 to TRBJ1-2; D is perhaps TRBD1 (6 bases). The germline gives CDR1 SNHLY, CDR2 FYNNEI. The CDR3 has 13 amino acids. The V gene lost 0 bases and the J gene lost 4 bases, with 6 bases spanning the gap.

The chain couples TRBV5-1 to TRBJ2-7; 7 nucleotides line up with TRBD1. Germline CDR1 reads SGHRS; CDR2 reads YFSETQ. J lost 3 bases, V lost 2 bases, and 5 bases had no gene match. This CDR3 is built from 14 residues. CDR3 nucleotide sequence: TGCGCCAGCAGCTTCGGGACAGACCTCTACGAGCAGTACTTC. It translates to CASSFGTDLYEQYF.

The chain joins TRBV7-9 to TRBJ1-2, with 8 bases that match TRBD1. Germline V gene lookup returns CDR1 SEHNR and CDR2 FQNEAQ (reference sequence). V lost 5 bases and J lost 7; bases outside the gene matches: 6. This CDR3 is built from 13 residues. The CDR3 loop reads CASSPVGQGGYTF. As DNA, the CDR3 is TGTGCCAGCAGCCCCGTCGGACAGGGTGGCTACACCTTC.

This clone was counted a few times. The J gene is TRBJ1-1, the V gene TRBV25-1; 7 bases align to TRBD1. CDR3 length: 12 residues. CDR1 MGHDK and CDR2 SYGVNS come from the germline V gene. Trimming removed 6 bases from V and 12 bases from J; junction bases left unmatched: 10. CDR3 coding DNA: TGTGCCAGCAGAGAAGGGGGCTCGGGCTCTTTCTTT. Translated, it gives CASREGGSGSFF.

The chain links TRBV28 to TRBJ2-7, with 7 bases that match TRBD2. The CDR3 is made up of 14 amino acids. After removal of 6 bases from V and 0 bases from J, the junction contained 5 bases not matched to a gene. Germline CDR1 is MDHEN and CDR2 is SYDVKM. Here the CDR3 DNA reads TGTGCCAGCAGGACGGGGGGTAGCTCCTACGAGCAGTACTTC. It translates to CASRTGGSSYEQYF.

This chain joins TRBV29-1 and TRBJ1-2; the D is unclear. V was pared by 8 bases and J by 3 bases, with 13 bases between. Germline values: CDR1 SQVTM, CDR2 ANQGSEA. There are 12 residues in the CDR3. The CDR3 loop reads CSSEGTDYGYTF. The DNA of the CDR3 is TGCAGCTCCGAAGGCACCGACTATGGCTACACCTTC. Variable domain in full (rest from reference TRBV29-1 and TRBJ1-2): SAVISQKPSRDICQRGTSLTIQCQVDSQVTMMFWYRQQPGQSLTLIATANQGSEATYESGFVIDKFPISRPNLTFSTLTVSNMSPEDSSIYLCSSEGTDYGYTFGSGTRLTVV.

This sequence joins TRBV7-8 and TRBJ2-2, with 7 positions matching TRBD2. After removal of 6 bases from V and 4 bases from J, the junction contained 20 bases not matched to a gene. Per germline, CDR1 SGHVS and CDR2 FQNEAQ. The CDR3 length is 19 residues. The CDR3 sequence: CASRMHQTRGSGVTGELFF. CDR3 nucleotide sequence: TGTGCCAGCAGGATGCACCAAACCCGGGGCAGCGGGGTCACCGGGGAGCTGTTTTTT. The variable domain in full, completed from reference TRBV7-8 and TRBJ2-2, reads GAGVSQSPRYKVAKRGQDVALRCDPISGHVSLFWYQQALGQGPEFLTYFQNEAQLDKSGLPSDRFFAERPEGSVSTLKIQRTQQEDSAVYLCASRMHQTRGSGVTGELFFGEGSRLTVL.

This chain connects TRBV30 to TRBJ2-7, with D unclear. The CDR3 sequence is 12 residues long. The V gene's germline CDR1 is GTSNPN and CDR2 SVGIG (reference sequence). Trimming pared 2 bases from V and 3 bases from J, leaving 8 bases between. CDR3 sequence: CAWSMGNYEQYF. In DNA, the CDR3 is TGTGCCTGGAGTATGGGGAACTACGAGCAGTACTTC.

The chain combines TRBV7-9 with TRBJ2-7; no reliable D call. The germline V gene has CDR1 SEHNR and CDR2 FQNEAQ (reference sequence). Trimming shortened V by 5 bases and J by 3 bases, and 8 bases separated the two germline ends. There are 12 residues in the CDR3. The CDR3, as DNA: TGTGCCAGCAGCGATGACCGCTACGAGCAGTACTTC. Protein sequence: CASSDDRYEQYF.

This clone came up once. The CDR3, as DNA: TGCAGCGTTAGGGACAGGGGGCACTATGGCTACACCTTC. It yields the protein CSVRDRGHYGYTF. The chain uses TRBV29-1 and TRBJ1-2, with 12 bases fitting TRBD1. The trim removed 5 bases at V and 3 bases at J, leaving 1 base unmatched. The CDR3 extends over 13 amino acids. Germline V gives CDR1 SQVTM, CDR2 ANQGSEA.

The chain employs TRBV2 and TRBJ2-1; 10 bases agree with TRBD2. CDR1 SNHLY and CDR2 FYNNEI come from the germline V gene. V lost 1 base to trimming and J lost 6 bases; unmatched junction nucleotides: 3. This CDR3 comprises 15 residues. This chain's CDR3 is CASSEVLAGSNEQFF. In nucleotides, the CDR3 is TGTGCCAGCAGTGAAGTACTAGCGGGGTCCAATGAGCAGTTCTTC.